The 14 T cell receptor beta chains given below trace back to one sample, sequenced in a study of shared clonotypes between healthy human individuals. The repertoire was sequenced with immunoSEQ multiplex PCR; TCRdb's copy has only in-frame clones and lacks some. Of a few million clones detected, roughly 93% appear once; the ten largest clones hold 0.39%. The specimen was naive CD4+ T cells from PBMCs. The subset is: CD45RA+ positively selected. The receptors come from a man aged 18 to 30 in good health. Some clones in this sample may be carry-over from other donors' samples.

Note on this clone: Other DNA sequences from this sample encode an identical CDR3 as well. The chain carries TRBV28 and TRBJ2-1, with 13 bases lining up with TRBD2. J lost 6 bases, V lost 6 bases, and 5 bases had no gene match. The length of the CDR3 is 15 residues. Germline CDR1 MDHEN, CDR2 SYDVKM. The CDR3 nucleotides are TGTGCCAGCAGCCGACTAGCGGGAGGCAGCAATGAGCAGTTCTTC. Amino acid sequence: CASSRLAGGSNEQFF.

V usage is TRBV4-3 and J usage is TRBJ2-3; no reliable D call. V was pared by 1 base and J by 2 bases, with 4 bases between. This CDR3 region has 13 residues. The germline V gene has CDR1 LGHNA and CDR2 YSLEER. CDR3 region: CASSQVPTDTQYF. The CDR3 DNA reads as TGCGCCAGCAGCCAAGTACCCACAGATACGCAGTATTTT.

The J gene is TRBJ2-7, the V gene TRBV2; possibly TRBD2 for D (5 bases). The V gene lost 8 bases and the J gene lost 7 bases, with 18 bases spanning the gap. This CDR3 has 13 residues. Germline CDR1 SNHLY, CDR2 FYNNEI. The DNA of the CDR3 is TGTGCCAGCTGCGACGGAGGCCCGAGGGAGCAGTACTTC. It is translated as CASCDGGPREQYF. Complete variable domain (other parts from reference TRBV2 and TRBJ2-7): EPEVTQTPSHQVTQMGQEVILRCVPISNHLYFYWYRQILGQKVEFLVSFYNNEISEKSEIFDDQFSVERPDGSNFTLKIRSTKLEDSAMYFCASCDGGPREQYFGPGTRLTVT.

The genes are TRBV5-1 and TRBJ2-1, with 7 bases fitting TRBD2. The V gene end was trimmed by 2 bases and the J gene end by 10 bases; junction bases not matched to a gene: 6. Germline lookup yields CDR1 SGHRS and CDR2 YFSETQ. The CDR3 runs 13 residues. The CDR3 sequence is CASSFSTSREQFF. CDR3 in DNA: TGCGCCAGCAGCTTTTCGACTAGCAGAGAGCAGTTCTTC.

The rearrangement uses TRBV11-3 and TRBJ2-3; D is unclear. Germline values: CDR1 SGHNT, CDR2 YENEEA. Between the trimmed V and J ends, which lost 1 base and 3 bases, there was a span of 11 bases. This CDR3 region has 15 residues. CDR3 sequence reads: CASSLGRARTDTQYF. CDR3 bases: TGTGCCAGCAGCTTAGGGAGAGCTCGGACAGATACGCAGTATTTT. Full variable domain (rest looked up from reference TRBV11-3 and TRBJ2-3): EAGVVQSPRYKIIEKKQPVAFWCNPISGHNTLYWYLQNLGQGPELLIRYENEEAVDDSQLPKDRFSAERLKGVDSTLKIQPAELGDSAVYLCASSLGRARTDTQYFGPGTRLTVL.

Turning to this clone: Other DNA sequences within the sample encode an identical CDR3. V gene TRBV5-4 combines with J gene TRBJ1-2; no clear D. This CDR3 has 13 amino acids. CDR1 is SGHNT and CDR2 is YYREEE in the germline V gene (reference sequence). The V end was cut by 2 bases, the J end by 2 bases, with 7 bases between. CDR3: CASSFPGNYGYTF. The CDR3 bases are TGTGCCAGCAGCTTTCCCGGCAACTATGGCTACACCTTC.

The chain employs TRBV7-2 and TRBJ2-3; a weak D match, TRBD1 (6 bases). Germline V gene lookup returns CDR1 SGHTA and CDR2 FQGNSA. This CDR3 is 16 amino acids long. Trimming removed 5 bases at V and 4 bases at J, with 19 bases between. In nucleotides, the CDR3 is TGTGCCAGCAGCCTGGGCGGCAGGGGTACGGCAGATACGCAGTATTTT. Protein sequence: CASSLGGRGTADTQYF.

Comment on this clone: Other DNA sequences in the sample encode the same CDR3. This rearrangement joins TRBV7-2 to TRBJ2-3; D is uncertain. V was pared by 5 bases and J by 0 bases, with 9 bases between. Germline V gene lookup returns CDR1 SGHTA and CDR2 FQGNSA. The CDR3 has 14 residues. CDR3 amino acids: CASSLGRSTDTQYF. Written as DNA, the CDR3 is TGTGCCAGCAGCCTAGGTCGGAGCACAGATACGCAGTATTTT.

The rearrangement joins TRBV28 to TRBJ2-5, with TRBD1 matching over 12 bases. This CDR3 comprises 16 residues. The germline CDR1 and CDR2 sequences are MDHEN and SYDVKM. Trimming cost V 2 bases and J 5 bases; bases outside gene matches: 6. CDR3 DNA sequence: TGTGCCAGCAGTTTAACGGGACAGGGGGCGGGGGAGACCCAGTACTTC. This gives the protein CASSLTGQGAGETQYF.

The chain combines TRBV11-3 with TRBJ2-1, with 7 bases that match TRBD1. CDR3 size: 15 residues. Germline V lookup: CDR1 SGHNT, CDR2 YENEEA. The trim removed 5 bases at V and 7 bases at J, leaving 11 bases unmatched. Here the CDR3 reads CASSKRQGFRNEQFF. Written as DNA, the CDR3 is TGTGCCAGCAGCAAGCGACAGGGCTTCCGGAATGAGCAGTTCTTC. Together with reference TRBV11-3 and TRBJ2-1, the CDR3 gives the full variable domain: EAGVVQSPRYKIIEKKQPVAFWCNPISGHNTLYWYLQNLGQGPELLIRYENEEAVDDSQLPKDRFSAERLKGVDSTLKIQPAELGDSAVYLCASSKRQGFRNEQFFGPGTRLTVL.

As DNA, the CDR3 is TGTGCCAGCAGTTTATCGGGACTGTTGTACCAAGAGACCCAGTACTTC. Its protein product is CASSLSGLLYQETQYF. The chain has TRBV27 and TRBJ2-5; TRBD2 is a possible D gene (6 bases). Per the germline V gene, CDR1 is MNHEY and CDR2 is SMNVEV (reference sequence). V lost 0 bases and J 0 bases, leaving 11 bases between the germline ends. The CDR3 has 16 residues.

V usage is TRBV7-2 and J usage is TRBJ2-5; TRBD1 aligns across 7 bases. The CDR3 has 14 residues. The germline CDR1 and CDR2 sequences are SGHTA and FQGNSA. Losses at the gene ends were 3 bases for V and 6 bases for J; bases not matched to a gene: 7. The CDR3 sequence: CASSLRQGLKTQYF. CDR3 DNA sequence: TGTGCCAGCAGCTTGAGACAGGGTCTAAAGACCCAGTACTTC. The complete variable domain, with remaining parts taken from reference TRBV7-2 and TRBJ2-5, reads GAGVSQSPSNKVTEKGKDVELRCDPISGHTALYWYRQSLGQGLEFLIYFQGNSAPDKSGLPSDRFSAERTGGSVSTLTIQRTQQEDSAVYLCASSLRQGLKTQYFGPGTRLLVL.

The V call is TRBV28, the J call TRBJ2-1, with 12 bases that match TRBD2. Germline assignment: CDR1 MDHEN and CDR2 SYDVKM. This CDR3 has 16 amino acids. With V trimmed by 5 bases and J by 4 bases, 6 bases remained unmatched. The CDR3 is CASSLITSGRYNEQFF. CDR3 coding DNA: TGTGCCAGCAGTCTCATAACTAGCGGGAGGTACAATGAGCAGTTCTTC.

CDR3 DNA: TGTGCCACCAGCAGGAGGACAGGGGCAGAGGAGACCCAGTACTTC. It specifies CATSRRTGAEETQYF. The chain combines TRBV15 with TRBJ2-5, with 9 bases fitting TRBD1. J was trimmed by 5 bases and V by 3 bases; bases with no gene match: 7. Germline V gene data show CDR1 as LNHNV and CDR2 as YYDKDF (reference sequence). This CDR3 contains 15 residues.